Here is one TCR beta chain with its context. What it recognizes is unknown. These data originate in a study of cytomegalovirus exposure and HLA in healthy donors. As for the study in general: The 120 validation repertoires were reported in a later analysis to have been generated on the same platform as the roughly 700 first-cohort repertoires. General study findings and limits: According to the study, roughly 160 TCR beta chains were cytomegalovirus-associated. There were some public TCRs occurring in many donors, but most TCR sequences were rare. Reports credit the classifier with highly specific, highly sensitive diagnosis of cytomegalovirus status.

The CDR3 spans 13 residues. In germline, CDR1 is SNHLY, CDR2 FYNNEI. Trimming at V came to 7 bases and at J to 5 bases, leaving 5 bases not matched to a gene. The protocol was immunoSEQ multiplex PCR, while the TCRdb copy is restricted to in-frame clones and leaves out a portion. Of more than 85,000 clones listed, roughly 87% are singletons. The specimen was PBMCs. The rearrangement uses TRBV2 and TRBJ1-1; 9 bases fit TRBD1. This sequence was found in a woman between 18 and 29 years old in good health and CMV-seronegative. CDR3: CASIDDRGTEAFF. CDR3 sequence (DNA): TGTGCCAGCATCGATGACAGGGGGACTGAAGCTTTCTTT.